This T cell receptor beta chain appears in the sequencing data of a study of blood T cells in healthy people across ages. Regarding the study as a whole: Per million T cells, the diversity of TCR beta decreased roughly linearly as age advanced. Estimated diversity across one million T cells was deemed an underestimate.

In the case of this clonotype: Its cognate antigen is unknown.

The authors ran a second PCR of about 7 to 11 cycles using a sample-barcoded 5' primer and a J-beta primer mix. One entry per CDR3 protein, called by TCRdb with MiXCR from the 5' RACE reads. Altogether 600,000 to 800,000 distinct CDR3 sequences are present, roughly half being singletons, with the ten largest covering 13%. The CDR3 has 14 residues. Germline V CDR1 and CDR2: SGHTA, FQGNSA. V lost 4 bases and J lost 5; bases outside the gene matches: 4. This clonotype was obtained from a woman aged 80 or over in good health. This sequence joins TRBV7-2 and TRBJ2-3; 9 positions match TRBD2. The sequenced sample consisted of blood. The CDR3 sequence is CASSYFSGRDTQYF. The CDR3 bases are TGTGCCAGCAGCTACTTTAGCGGGAGAGATACGCAGTATTTT. Full variable domain (remainder filled in from reference TRBV7-2 and TRBJ2-3): GAGVSQSPSNKVTEKGKDVELRCDPISGHTALYWYRQSLGQGLEFLIYFQGNSAPDKSGLPSDRFSAERTGGSVSTLTIQRTQQEDSAVYLCASSYFSGRDTQYFGPGTRLTVL.